Detailed here is one T cell receptor beta chain. Its antigen is unidentified. The data were obtained in a study of STAT3 mutations in large granular lymphocyte leukemia. Study results and limitations: In T-cell large granular lymphocyte leukemia, about half of patients showed multiple immunodominant subclonotypes. Sampling intervals varied between patients and samples. In about 35% of the 18 patients, new TCR clonotypes emerged after therapy.

The CDR3 is 16 residues long. CDR1 is SGHDT and CDR2 is YYEEEE in the germline V gene. V lost 2 bases to trimming and J lost 6 bases, with 21 bases between them. TCRbeta libraries averaged roughly 40,000 productive templates per sample. The method was immunoSEQ multiplex PCR; TCRdb's version includes in-frame clones alone and lacks a portion of them. The table shows 15,000 or so clones, with nearly 95% occurring only once. The sequence derives from a woman in her 50s with T-cell large granular lymphocyte leukemia. Some clones in this sample may be carry-over from other donors' samples. The chain recombines TRBV5-6 with TRBJ2-7, with D perhaps TRBD1 or TRBD2 (5 bases each). The material sequenced was peripheral blood mononuclear cells. The CDR3 loop reads CASSFYVGTAFSEQYF. The CDR3 DNA reads as TGTGCCAGCAGCTTTTATGTAGGGACGGCCTTTTCCGAGCAGTACTTC.